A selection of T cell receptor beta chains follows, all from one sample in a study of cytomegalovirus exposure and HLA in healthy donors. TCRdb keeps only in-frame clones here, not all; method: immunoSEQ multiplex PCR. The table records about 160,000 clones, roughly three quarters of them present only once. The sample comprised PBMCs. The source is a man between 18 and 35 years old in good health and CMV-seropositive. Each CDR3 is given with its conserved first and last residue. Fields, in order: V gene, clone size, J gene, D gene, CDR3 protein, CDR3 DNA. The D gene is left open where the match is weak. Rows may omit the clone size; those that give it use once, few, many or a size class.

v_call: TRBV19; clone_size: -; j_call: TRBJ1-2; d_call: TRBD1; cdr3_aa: CASSFRLGQALPYGYTF; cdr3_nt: TGTGCCAGTAGTTTTCGACTGGGACAGGCCCTACCGTATGGCTACACCTTC
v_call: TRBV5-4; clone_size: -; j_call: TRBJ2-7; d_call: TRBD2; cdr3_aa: CASRHRTSVLGEQYF; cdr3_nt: TGTGCCAGCAGACACAGGACTAGCGTCCTAGGGGAGCAGTACTTC
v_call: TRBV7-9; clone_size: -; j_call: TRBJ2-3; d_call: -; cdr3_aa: CASSLLAADTQYF; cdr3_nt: TGTGCCAGCAGCTTGTTGGCGGCAGATACGCAGTATTTT
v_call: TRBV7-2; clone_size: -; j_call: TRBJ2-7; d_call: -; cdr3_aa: CASSLAPFEQYF; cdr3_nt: TGTGCCAGCAGCTTAGCTCCTTTCGAGCAGTACTTC
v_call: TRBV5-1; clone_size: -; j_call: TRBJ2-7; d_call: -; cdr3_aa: CASSFHRDYEQYF; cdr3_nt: TGCGCCAGCAGCTTTCACAGAGACTACGAGCAGTACTTC
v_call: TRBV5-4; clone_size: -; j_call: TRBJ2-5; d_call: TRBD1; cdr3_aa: CASSIDRGETQYF; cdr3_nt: TGTGCCAGCAGCATCGACAGGGGGGAGACCCAGTACTTC
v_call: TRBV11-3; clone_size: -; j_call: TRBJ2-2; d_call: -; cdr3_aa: CASSFGQSGGELFF; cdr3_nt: TGTGCCAGCAGCTTTGGACAGTCCGGCGGGGAGCTGTTTTTT
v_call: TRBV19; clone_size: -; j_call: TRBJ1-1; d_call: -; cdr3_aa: CASSPLREVTEAFF; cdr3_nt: TGTGCCAGTAGCCCCCTCCGGGAGGTCACTGAAGCTTTCTTT
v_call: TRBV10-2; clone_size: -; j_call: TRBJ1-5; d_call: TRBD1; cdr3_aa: CASSRGQGGQPQHF; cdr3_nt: TGCGCCAGCAGCCGAGGACAGGGTGGTCAGCCCCAGCATTTT
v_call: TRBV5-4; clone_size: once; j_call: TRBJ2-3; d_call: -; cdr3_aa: CASSLQGVADTQYF; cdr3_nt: TGTGCCAGCAGCTTACAGGGTGTTGCAGATACGCAGTATTTT